This T cell receptor beta chain was retrieved from a study of CD8+ T cells in alopecia areata. General study points: Especially in alopecia totalis/universalis, lesional scalp showed greater clonality than normal scalp did.

Reverse transcribed after extraction, RNA yielded cDNA as the sequencing template. TCRdb's table, derived via immunoSEQ multiplex PCR, lists solely in-frame clones and lacks some. This sample has some 170,000 clones, with roughly 60% found just once. The treatment is: oral pan-JAK inhibitor, 5-10 mg twice daily. The CDR3 is 14 amino acids. Trimming at V came to 5 bases and at J to 6 bases, leaving 8 bases not matched to a gene. Germline lookup yields CDR1 SGHTA and CDR2 FQGTGA. Comments on this clone: Its antigen is not identified.

The rearrangement joins TRBV7-3 to TRBJ1-2, with 8 bases lining up with TRBD1. The source was CD4+ T cells sorted from blood, collected between weeks 55 and 70, from a patient treated with tofacitinib. The source of this sequence is a human donor with alopecia areata. The CDR3: CASSSEARGHGYTF. The CDR3 DNA reads as TGTGCCAGCAGCAGCGAGGCCAGGGGGCATGGCTACACCTTC.